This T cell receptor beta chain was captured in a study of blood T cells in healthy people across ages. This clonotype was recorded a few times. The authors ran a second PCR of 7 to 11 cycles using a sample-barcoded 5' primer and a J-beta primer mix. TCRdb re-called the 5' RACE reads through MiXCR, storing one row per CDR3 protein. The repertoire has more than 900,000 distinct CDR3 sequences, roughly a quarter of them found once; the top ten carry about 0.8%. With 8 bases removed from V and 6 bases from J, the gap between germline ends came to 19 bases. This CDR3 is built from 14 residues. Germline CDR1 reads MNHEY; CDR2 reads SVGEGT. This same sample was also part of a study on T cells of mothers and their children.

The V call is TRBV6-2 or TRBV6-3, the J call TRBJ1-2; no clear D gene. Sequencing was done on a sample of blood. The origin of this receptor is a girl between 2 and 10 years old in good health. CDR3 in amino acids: CASLRDGGMNGYTF. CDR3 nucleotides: TGTGCCAGCCTTAGAGATGGTGGAATGAATGGCTACACCTTC.